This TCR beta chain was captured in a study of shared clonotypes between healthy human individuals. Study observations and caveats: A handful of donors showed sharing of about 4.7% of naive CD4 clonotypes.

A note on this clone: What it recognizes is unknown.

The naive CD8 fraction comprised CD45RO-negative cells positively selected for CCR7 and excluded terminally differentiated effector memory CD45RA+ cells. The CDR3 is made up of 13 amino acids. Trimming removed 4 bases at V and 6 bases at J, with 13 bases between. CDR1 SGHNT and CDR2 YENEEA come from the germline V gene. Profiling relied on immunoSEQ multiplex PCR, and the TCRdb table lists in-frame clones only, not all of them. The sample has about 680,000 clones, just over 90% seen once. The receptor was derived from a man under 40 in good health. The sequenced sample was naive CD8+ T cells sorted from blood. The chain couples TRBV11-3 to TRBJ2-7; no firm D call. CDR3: CASSSRGSREQYF. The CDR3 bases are TGTGCCAGCAGCTCCCGAGGTTCTCGCGAGCAGTACTTC.